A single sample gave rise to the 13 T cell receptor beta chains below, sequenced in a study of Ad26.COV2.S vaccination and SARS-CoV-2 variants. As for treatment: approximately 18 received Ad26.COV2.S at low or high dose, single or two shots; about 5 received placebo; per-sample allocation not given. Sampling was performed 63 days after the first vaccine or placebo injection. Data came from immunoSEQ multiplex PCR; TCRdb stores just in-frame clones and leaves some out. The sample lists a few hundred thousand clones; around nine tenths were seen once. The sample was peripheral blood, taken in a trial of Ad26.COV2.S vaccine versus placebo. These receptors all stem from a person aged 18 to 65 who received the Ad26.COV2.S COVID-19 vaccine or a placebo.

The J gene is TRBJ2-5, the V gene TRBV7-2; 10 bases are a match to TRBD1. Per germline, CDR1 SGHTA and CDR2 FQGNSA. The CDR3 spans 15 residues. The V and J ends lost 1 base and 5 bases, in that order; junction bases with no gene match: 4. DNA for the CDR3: TGTGCCAGCAGCTTAGTACGGGGACAGGGGGAGACCCAGTACTTC. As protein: CASSLVRGQGETQYF.

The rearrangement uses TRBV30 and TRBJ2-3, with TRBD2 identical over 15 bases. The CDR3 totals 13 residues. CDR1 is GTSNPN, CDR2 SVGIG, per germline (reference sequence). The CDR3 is CAHGLAGGNTQYF. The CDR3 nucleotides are TGTGCACACGGACTAGCGGGAGGGAATACGCAGTATTTT.

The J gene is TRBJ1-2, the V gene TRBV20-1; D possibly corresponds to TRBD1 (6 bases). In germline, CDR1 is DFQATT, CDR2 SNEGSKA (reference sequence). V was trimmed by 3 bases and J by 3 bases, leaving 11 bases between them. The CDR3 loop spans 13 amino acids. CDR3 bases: TGCAGTGCTAGTGAACAGGGATACTATGGCTACACCTTC. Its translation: CSASEQGYYGYTF.

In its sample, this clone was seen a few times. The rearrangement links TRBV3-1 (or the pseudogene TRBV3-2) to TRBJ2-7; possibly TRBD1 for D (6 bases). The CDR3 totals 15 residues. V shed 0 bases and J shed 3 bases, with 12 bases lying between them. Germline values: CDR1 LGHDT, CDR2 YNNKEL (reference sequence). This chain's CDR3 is CASSQDRPGVYEQYF. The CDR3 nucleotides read TGTGCCAGCAGCCAAGATCGACCAGGGGTCTACGAGCAGTACTTC.

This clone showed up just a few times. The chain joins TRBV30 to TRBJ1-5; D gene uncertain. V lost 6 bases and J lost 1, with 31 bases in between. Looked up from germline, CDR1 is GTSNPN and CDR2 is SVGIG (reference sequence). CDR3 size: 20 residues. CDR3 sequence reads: CACLIDLSRPQQWSNQPQHF. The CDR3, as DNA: TGTGCCTGCCTGATCGACCTTTCTAGACCTCAGCAATGGAGCAATCAGCCCCAGCATTTT. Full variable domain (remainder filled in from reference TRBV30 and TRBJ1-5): SQTIHQWPATLVQPVGSPLSLECTVEGTSNPNLYWYRQAAGRGLQLLFYSVGIGQISSEVPQNLSASRPQDRQFILSSKKLLLSDSGFYLCACLIDLSRPQQWSNQPQHFGDGTRLSIL.

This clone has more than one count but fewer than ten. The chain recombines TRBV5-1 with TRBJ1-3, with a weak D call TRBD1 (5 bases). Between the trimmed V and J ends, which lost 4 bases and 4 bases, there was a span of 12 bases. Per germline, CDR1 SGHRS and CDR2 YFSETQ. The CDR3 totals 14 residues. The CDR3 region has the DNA TGCGCCAGCAGCGCCGGGACTGAAGGAAACACCATATATTTT. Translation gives CASSAGTEGNTIYF.

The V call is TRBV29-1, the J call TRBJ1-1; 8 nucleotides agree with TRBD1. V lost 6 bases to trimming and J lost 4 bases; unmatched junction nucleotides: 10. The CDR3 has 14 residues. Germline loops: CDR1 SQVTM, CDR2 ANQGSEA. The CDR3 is CSVHLQGASTEAFF. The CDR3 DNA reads TGCAGCGTACATCTCCAGGGGGCGAGCACTGAAGCTTTCTTT.

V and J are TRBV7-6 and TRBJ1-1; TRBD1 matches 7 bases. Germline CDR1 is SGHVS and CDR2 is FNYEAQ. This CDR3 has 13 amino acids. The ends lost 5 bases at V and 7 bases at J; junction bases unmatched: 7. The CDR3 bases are TGTGCCAGCAGCCGCTCAGGACAGGATGAAGCTTTCTTT. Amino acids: CASSRSGQDEAFF. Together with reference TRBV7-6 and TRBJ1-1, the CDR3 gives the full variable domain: GAGVSQSPRYKVTKRGQDVALRCDPISGHVSLYWYRQALGQGPEFLTYFNYEAQQDKSGLPNDRFSAERPEGSISTLTIQRTEQRDSAMYRCASSRSGQDEAFFGQGTRLTVV.

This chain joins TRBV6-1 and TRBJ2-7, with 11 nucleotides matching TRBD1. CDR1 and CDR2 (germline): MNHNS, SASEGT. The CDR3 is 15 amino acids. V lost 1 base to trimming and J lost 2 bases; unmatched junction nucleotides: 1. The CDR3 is CASSEGTGGAYEQYF. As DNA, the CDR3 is TGTGCCAGCAGTGAAGGGACAGGGGGCGCCTACGAGCAGTACTTC.

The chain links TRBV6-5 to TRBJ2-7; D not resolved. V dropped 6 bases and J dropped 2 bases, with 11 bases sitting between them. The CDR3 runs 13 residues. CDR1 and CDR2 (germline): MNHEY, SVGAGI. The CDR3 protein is CASRRLKPYEQYF. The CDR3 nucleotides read TGTGCCAGCAGGAGACTCAAACCCTACGAGCAGTACTTC.

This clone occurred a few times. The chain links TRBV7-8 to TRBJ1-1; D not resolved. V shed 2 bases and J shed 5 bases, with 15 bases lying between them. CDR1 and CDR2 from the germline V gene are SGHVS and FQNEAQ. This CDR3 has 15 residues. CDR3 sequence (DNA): TGTGCCAGCAGCTTAATAATCGGGGATCGTACTGAAGCTTTCTTT. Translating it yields CASSLIIGDRTEAFF.

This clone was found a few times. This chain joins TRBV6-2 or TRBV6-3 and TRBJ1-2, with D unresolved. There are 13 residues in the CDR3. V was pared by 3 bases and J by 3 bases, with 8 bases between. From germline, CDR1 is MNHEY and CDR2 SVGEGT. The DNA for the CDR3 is TGTGCCAGCAGTTATAACACCTACTATGGCTACACCTTC. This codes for CASSYNTYYGYTF.

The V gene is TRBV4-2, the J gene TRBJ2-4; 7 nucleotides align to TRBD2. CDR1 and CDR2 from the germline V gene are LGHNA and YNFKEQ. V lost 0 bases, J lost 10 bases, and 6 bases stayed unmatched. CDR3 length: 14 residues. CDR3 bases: TGTGCCAGCAGCCAAGATCGCGCTAGCGGTATTCAGTACTTC. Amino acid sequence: CASSQDRASGIQYF.